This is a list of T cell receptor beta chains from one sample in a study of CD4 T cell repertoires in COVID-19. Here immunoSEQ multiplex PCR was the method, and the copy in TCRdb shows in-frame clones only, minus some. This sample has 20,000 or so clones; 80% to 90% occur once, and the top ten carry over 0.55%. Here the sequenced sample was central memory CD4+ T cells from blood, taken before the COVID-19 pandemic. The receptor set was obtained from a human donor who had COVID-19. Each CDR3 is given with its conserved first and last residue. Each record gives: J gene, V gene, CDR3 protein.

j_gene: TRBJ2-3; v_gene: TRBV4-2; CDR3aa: CASSPGLATDTQYF
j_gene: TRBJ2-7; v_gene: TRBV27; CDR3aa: CASSPSLSGGTYEQYF
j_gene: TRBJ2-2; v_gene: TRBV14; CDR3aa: CASSEGTSGGELFF
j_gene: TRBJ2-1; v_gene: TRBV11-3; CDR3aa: CASSLGQYNEQFF
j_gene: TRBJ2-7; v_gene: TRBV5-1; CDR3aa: CASSISPGVYEQYF
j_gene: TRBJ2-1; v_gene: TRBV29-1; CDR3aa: CSVLAGGQRFF
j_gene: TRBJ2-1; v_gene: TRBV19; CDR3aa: CASSMIRDIYNEQFF
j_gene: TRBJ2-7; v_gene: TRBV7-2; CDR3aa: CASSLAGAPTYEQYF
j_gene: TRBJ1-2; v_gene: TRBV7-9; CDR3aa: CASSSGYGYTF
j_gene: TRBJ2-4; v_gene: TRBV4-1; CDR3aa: CASSPLGLAGDAEGKNIQYF
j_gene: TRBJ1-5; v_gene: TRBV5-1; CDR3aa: CASSVRGGSNQPQHF
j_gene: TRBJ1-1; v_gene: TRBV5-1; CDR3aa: CASSPGGTGGGTEAFF
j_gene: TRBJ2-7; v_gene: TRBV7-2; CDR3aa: CASSRMEVGEQYF
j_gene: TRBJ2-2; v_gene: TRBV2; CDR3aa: CASKERELVFQTGELFF
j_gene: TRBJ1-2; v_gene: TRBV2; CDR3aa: CASSETRGRGYTF
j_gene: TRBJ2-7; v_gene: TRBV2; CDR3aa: CASSELAGGLYEQYF
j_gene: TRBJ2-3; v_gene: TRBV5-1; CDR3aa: CASSLDVGTDTQYF
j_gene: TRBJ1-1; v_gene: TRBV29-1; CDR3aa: CSVNRDRVTEAFF
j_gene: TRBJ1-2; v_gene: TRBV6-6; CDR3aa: CASRIEQGGYGYTF
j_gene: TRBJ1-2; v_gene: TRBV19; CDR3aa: CASSRGGQDYGYTF
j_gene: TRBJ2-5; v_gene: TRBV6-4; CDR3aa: CASSREAYQETQYF
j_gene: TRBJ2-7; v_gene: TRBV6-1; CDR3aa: CASSEKPGAYEQYF
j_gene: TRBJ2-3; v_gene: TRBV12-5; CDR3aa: CASGLDGGRADTQYF
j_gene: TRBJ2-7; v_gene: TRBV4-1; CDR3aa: CASSQWGEYSYEQYF
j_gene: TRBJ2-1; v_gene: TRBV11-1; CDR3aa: CASSFQAGSYNEQFF
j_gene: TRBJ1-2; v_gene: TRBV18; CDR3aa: CASSPPGSYGYTF
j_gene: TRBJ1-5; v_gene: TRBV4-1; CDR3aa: CASSQAEGTGSNQPQHF
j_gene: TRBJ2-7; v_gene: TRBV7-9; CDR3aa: CASSWDNYEQYF
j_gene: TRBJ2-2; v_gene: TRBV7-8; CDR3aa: CASRSAENTGELFF
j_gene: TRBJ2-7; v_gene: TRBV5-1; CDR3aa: CASSLQAGSYEQYF
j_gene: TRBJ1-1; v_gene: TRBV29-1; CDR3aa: CSVEGGATEAFF
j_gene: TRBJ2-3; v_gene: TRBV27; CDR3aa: CASTRGTSGSRTNTDTQYF
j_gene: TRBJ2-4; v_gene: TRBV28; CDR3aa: CASSSGWAKNIQYF
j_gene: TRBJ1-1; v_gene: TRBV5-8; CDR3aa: CASSLSKNTEAFF
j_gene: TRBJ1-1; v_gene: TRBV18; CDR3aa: CASSTAAAEAFF
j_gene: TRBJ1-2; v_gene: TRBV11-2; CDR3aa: CASSYGGRERMGYTF
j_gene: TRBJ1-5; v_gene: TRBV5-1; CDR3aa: CASSLGQGPSQPQHF
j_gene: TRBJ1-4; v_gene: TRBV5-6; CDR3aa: CASSTPGRVELFF
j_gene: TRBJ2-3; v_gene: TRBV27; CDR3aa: CASSTSTGSTQYF
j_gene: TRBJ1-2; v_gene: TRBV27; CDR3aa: CASRRSVEGASGGYTF